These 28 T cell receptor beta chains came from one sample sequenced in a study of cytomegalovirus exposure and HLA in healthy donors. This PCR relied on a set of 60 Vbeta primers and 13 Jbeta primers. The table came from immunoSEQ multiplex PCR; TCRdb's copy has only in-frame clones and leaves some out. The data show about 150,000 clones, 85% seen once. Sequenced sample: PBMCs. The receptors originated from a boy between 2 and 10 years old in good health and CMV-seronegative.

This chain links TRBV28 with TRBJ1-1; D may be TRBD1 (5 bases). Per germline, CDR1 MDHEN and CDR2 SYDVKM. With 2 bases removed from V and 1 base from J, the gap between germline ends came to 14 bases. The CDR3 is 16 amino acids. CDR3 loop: CASSLVEGAANTEAFF. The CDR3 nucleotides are TGTGCCAGCAGTTTAGTAGAAGGGGCAGCGAACACTGAAGCTTTCTTT.

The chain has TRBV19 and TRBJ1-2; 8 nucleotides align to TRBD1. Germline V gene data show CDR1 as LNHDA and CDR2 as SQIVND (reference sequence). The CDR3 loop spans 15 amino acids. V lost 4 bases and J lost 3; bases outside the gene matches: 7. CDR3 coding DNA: TGTGCCAGTAGTAGAATTACAGGGGGTGACTATGGCTACACCTTC. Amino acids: CASSRITGGDYGYTF.

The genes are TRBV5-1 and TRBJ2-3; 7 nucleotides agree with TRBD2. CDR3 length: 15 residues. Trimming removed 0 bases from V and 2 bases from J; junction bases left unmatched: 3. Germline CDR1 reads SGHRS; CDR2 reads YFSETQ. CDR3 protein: CASSLGLAVTDTQYF. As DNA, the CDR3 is TGCGCCAGCAGCTTGGGACTAGCCGTCACAGATACGCAGTATTTT.

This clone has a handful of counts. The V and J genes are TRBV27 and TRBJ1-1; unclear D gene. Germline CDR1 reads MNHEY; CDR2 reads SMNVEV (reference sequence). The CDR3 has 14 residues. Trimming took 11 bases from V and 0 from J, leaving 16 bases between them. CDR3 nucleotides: TGTGCCCCTATGCGGTACGCTATGAACACTGAAGCTTTCTTT. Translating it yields CAPMRYAMNTEAFF.

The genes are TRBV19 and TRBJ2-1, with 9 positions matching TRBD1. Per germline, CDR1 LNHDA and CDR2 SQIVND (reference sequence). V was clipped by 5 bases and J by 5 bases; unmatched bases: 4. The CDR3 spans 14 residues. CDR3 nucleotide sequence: TGTGCCAGTAGTCGCGGACAGGGGAACAATGAGCAGTTCTTC. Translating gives CASSRGQGNNEQFF. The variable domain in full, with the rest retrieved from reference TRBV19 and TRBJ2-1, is DGGITQSPKYLFRKEGQNVTLSCEQNLNHDAMYWYRQDPGQGLRLIYYSQIVNDFQKGDIAEGYSVSREKKESFPLTVTSAQKNPTAFYLCASSRGQGNNEQFFGPGTRLTVL.

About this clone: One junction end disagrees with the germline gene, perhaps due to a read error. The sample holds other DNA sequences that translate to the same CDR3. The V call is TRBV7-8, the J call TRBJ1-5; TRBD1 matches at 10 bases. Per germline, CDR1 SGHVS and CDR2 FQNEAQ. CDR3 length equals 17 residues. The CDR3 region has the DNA TGTGCCAGCAGCCCTAAGGACAGGGGGGATAGCAATCAGCCCCAGCATTTC. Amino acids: CASSPKDRGDSNQPQHF.

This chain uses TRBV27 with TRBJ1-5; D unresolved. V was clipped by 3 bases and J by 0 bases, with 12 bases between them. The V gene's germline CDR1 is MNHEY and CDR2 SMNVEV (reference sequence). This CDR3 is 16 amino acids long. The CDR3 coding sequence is TGTGCCAGCAGTTTTGACTTCCGCTATAGCAATCAGCCCCAGCATTTT. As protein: CASSFDFRYSNQPQHF.

In DNA form, the CDR3 reads TGTGCCAGCAGCTTAGTACCAGGAAATACAGATACGCAGTATTTT. Translation: CASSLVPGNTDTQYF. The chain couples TRBV7-8 to TRBJ2-3; D not resolved. The germline gives CDR1 SGHVS, CDR2 FQNEAQ. The length of the CDR3 is 15 residues. Between the trimmed V and J ends, which lost 1 base and 3 bases, there was a span of 11 bases.

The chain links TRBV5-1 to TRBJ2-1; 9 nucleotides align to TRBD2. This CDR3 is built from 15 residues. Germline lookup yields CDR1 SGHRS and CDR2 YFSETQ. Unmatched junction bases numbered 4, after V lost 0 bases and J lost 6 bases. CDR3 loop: CASSLDVTSGNEQFF. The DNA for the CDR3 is TGCGCCAGCAGCTTGGACGTGACTAGCGGCAATGAGCAGTTCTTC.

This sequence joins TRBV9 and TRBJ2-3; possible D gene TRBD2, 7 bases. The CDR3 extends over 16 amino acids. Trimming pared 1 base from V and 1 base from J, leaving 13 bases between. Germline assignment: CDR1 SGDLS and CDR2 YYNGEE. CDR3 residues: CASSVKAGAGTDTQYF. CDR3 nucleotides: TGTGCCAGCAGCGTAAAGGCGGGGGCCGGCACAGATACGCAGTATTTT.

In DNA, the CDR3 is TGTGCCAGCAGTATAGGGGTTAACAATGAGCAGTTCTTC. Encoded protein: CASSIGVNNEQFF. V is TRBV28 and J is TRBJ2-1, with a tentative D call TRBD1 (5 bases). CDR1 and CDR2 from the germline V gene are MDHEN and SYDVKM. This CDR3 is built from 13 residues. Deletions cut 5 bases from V and 5 bases from J, with 10 bases between.

This CDR3 reads CASSPKSSYNSPLHF. Here the CDR3 DNA reads TGTGCCAGCAGCCCCAAGAGCTCCTATAATTCACCCCTCCACTTT. The J gene is TRBJ1-6, the V gene TRBV9; D is unresolved. The CDR3 has 15 residues. Germline loops: CDR1 SGDLS, CDR2 YYNGEE. The germline V and J ends were trimmed by 4 bases and 0 bases, with 8 bases remaining between them. Drawing the rest from reference TRBV9 and TRBJ1-6, the complete variable domain is DSGVTQTPKHLITATGQRVTLRCSPRSGDLSVYWYQQSLDQGLQFLIQYYNGEERAKGNILERFSAQQFPDLHSELNLSSLELGDSALYFCASSPKSSYNSPLHFGNGTRLTVT.

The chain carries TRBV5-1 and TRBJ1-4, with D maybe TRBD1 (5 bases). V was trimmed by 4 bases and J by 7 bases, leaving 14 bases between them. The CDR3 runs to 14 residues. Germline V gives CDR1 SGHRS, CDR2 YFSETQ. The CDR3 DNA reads TGCGCCAGCAGCCGAACAGGAAACGGTGAAAAACTGTTTTTT. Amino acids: CASSRTGNGEKLFF.

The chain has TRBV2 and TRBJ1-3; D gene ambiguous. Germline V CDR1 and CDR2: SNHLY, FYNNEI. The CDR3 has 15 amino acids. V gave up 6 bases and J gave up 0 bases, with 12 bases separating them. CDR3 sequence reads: CASRLSPISGNTIYF. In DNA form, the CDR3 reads TGTGCCAGCAGACTCTCCCCCATCTCTGGAAACACCATATATTTT.

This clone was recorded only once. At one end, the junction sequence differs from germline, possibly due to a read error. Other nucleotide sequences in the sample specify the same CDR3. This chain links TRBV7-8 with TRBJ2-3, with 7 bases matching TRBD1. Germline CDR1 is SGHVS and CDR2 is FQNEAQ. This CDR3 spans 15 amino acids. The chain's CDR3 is CASSLGAGGTDTQYF. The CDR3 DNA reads TGTGCCAGCAGCTTAGGCGCGGGTGGGACAGACACGCAGTATTTT.

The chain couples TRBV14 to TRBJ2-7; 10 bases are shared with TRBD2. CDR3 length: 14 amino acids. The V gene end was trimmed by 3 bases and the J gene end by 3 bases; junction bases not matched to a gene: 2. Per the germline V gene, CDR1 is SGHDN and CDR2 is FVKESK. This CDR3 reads CASSQRTSGYEQYF. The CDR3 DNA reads TGTGCCAGCAGCCAGCGGACTAGCGGCTACGAGCAGTACTTC.

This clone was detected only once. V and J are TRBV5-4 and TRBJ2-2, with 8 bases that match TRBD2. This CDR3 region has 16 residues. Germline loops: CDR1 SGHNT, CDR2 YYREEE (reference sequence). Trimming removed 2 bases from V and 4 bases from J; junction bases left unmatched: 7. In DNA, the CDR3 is TGTGCCAGCAGCTTAATAGGGACTAGGGCCACCGGGGAGCTGTTTTTT. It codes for CASSLIGTRATGELFF. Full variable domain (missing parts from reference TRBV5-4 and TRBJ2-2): ETGVTQSPTHLIKTRGQQVTLRCSSQSGHNTVSWYQQALGQGPQFIFQYYREEENGRGNFPPRFSGLQFPNYSSELNVNALELDDSALYLCASSLIGTRATGELFFGEGSRLTVL.

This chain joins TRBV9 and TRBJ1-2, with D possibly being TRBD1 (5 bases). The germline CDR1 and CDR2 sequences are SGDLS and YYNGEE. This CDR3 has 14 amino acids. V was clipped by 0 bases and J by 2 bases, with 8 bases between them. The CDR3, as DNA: TGTGCCAGCAGCGTAGAGGGGCAAAACTATGGCTACACCTTC. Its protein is CASSVEGQNYGYTF.

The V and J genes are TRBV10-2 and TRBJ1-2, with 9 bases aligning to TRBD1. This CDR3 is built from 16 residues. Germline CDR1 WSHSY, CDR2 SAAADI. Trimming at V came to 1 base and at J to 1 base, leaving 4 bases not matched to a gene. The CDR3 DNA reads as TGCGCCAGCAGTGAGTACAGGGGGCACCATAACTATGGCTACACCTTC. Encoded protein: CASSEYRGHHNYGYTF.

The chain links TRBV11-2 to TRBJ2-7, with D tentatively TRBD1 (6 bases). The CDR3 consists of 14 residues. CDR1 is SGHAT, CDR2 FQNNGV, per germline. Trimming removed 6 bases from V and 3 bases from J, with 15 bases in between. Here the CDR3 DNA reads TGTGCCAGCAGTTTTTCCGGGACATACTACGAGCAGTACGTC. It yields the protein CASSFSGTYYEQYV.

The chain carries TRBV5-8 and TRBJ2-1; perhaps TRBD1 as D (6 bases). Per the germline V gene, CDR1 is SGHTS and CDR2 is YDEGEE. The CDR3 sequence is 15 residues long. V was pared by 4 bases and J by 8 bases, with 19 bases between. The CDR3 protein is CASSPTGSGRDEQFF. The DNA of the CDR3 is TGTGCCAGCAGCCCCACAGGGTCCGGTCGAGATGAGCAGTTCTTC.

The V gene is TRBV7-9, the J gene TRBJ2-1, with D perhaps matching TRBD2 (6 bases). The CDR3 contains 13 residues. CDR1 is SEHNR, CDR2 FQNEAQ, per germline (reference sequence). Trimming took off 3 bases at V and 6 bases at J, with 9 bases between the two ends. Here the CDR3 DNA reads TGTGCCAGCAGCTTCCTCGGGGGCAATGAGCAGTTCTTC. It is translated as CASSFLGGNEQFF.

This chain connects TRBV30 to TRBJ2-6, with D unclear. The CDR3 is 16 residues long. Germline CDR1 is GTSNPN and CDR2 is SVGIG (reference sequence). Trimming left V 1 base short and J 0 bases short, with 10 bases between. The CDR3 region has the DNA TGTGCCTGGAGTGCACAGCTACTCTCTGGGGCCAACGTCCTGACTTTC. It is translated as CAWSAQLLSGANVLTF.

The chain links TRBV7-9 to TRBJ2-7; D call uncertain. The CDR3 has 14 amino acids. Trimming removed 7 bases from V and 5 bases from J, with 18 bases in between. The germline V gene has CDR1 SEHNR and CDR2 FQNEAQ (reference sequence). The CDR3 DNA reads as TGTGCCAGCACAACAAGCCCGGGTGGCCACGAGCAGTACTTC. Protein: CASTTSPGGHEQYF. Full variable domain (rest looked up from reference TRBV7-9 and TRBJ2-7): DTGVSQNPRHKITKRGQNVTFRCDPISEHNRLYWYRQTLGQGPEFLTYFQNEAQLEKSRLLSDRFSAERPKGSFSTLEIQRTEQGDSAMYLCASTTSPGGHEQYFGPGTRLTVT.

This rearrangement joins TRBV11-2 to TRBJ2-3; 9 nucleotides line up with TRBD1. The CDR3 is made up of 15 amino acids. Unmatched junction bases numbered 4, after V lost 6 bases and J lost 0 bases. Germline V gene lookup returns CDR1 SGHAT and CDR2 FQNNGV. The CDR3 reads CASSTGTGSTDTQYF. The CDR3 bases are TGTGCCAGCAGTACGGGGACAGGGAGCACAGATACGCAGTATTTT.

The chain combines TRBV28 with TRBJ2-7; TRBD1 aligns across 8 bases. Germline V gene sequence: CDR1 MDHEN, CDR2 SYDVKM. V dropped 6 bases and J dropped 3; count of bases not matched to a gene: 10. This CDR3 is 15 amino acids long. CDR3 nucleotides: TGTGCCAGCAGACTTCCGGGACAGGCTTACTACGAGCAGTACTTC. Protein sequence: CASRLPGQAYYEQYF.

The CDR3 sequence: CASSQGLAGGKEQYV. The DNA of the CDR3 is TGTGCCAGCAGCCAGGGGCTAGCGGGGGGTAAAGAGCAGTACGTC. The V gene is TRBV7-2, the J gene TRBJ2-7; 11 bases fit TRBD2. Germline CDR1 SGHTA, CDR2 FQGNSA. The CDR3 sequence is 15 residues long. Unmatched junction bases numbered 10, after V lost 5 bases and J lost 7 bases.

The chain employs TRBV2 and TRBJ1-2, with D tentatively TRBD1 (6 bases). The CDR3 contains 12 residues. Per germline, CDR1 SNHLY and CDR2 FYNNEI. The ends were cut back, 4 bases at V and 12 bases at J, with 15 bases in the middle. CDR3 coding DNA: TGTGCCAGCAGTGCCCGGACAGAAAAGAACACCTTC. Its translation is CASSARTEKNTF.